The 9 T cell receptor beta chains in this list originate from one sample, sequenced in a study of blood T cell repertoires in COVID-19. Sequenced by immunoSEQ multiplex PCR; TCRdb stores in-frame clones only, minus some. The top ten clones hold 9.2% of a sample with 110,000 to 150,000 clones, approximately 83% of them seen once. The specimen sequenced was PBMCs or T cells enriched from blood (not recorded which). These receptors all come from a man aged 45-65 years who had recovered from COVID-19.

The chain couples TRBV5-1 to TRBJ2-2; 10 bases are shared with TRBD2. The CDR3 is 17 residues long. V was clipped by 4 bases and J by 4 bases; unmatched bases: 10. The V gene's germline CDR1 is SGHRS and CDR2 YFSETQ. Written as DNA, the CDR3 is TGCGCCAGCAGCGCCACCGCCGGGACTAGCGTCACCGGGGAGCTGTTTTTT. Amino acid sequence: CASSATAGTSVTGELFF.

The table lists this clone with a count of one. The genes are TRBV4-1 and TRBJ2-3; a weak D match, TRBD2 (6 bases). Per the germline V gene, CDR1 is MGHRA and CDR2 is YSYEKL. Trimming took off 0 bases at V and 2 bases at J, with 12 bases between the two ends. This CDR3 is 16 amino acids long. CDR3 sequence reads: CASSQEVSGVTDTQYF. CDR3 bases: TGCGCCAGCAGCCAAGAGGTTAGCGGAGTCACAGATACGCAGTATTTT.

The CDR3 sequence is CASSLEGLNTEAFF. CDR3 DNA sequence: TGTGCCAGCAGCTTGGAGGGGCTGAACACTGAAGCTTTCTTT. The gene calls are TRBV5-8 and TRBJ1-1, with D perhaps matching TRBD1 (5 bases). This CDR3 is built from 14 residues. Trimming cost V 0 bases and J 0 bases, with 6 bases left between them. Per germline, CDR1 SGHTS and CDR2 YDEGEE. Full variable domain (missing parts from reference TRBV5-8 and TRBJ1-1): EAGVTQSPTHLIKTRGQQATLRCSPISGHTSVYWYQQALGLGLQFLLWYDEGEERNRGNFPPRFSGRQFPNYSSELNVNALELEDSALYLCASSLEGLNTEAFFGQGTRLTVV.

The chain joins TRBV5-4 to TRBJ2-5; 7 bases agree with TRBD2. This CDR3 spans 15 amino acids. Looked up from germline, CDR1 is SGHNT and CDR2 is YYREEE (reference sequence). V lost 0 bases and J lost 1; bases outside the gene matches: 3. The CDR3 region has the DNA TGTGCCAGCAGCTTGGGGGAGGGGATCCAAGAGACCCAGTACTTC. It is translated as CASSLGEGIQETQYF.

In this sample, this clone turned up a few times. This chain links TRBV6-5 with TRBJ1-2; D uncertain. There are 12 residues in the CDR3. Germline assignment: CDR1 MNHEY and CDR2 SVGAGI. The V gene lost 5 bases and the J gene lost 8 bases, with 12 bases spanning the gap. CDR3 loop: CASSPGSGGYTF. CDR3 sequence (DNA): TGTGCCAGCAGTCCTGGGTCGGGAGGCTACACCTTC.

The chain employs TRBV15 and TRBJ1-1; 8 positions match TRBD1. Germline loops: CDR1 LNHNV, CDR2 YYDKDF (reference sequence). V lost 3 bases and J lost 14; bases outside the gene matches: 20. The CDR3 length is 16 residues. The CDR3 nucleotides read TGTGCCACCAGCAGCAATACAGGGACAGGCCTTTCGTGGGGCTTCTTT. Protein sequence: CATSSNTGTGLSWGFF.

This clone was seen a handful of times. This rearrangement joins TRBV18 to TRBJ1-5, with D perhaps TRBD1 (5 bases). V gave up 2 bases and J gave up 2 bases, with 7 bases separating them. The CDR3 spans 14 residues. Looked up from germline, CDR1 is KGHSH and CDR2 is LQKENI. CDR3 in DNA: TGTGCCAGCTCACCAGGGGGGGGCAATCAGCCCCAGCATTTT. Its protein product is CASSPGGGNQPQHF. Using reference TRBV18 and TRBJ1-5 for the parts outside the CDR3, the full variable domain is NAGVMQNPRHLVRRRGQEARLRCSPMKGHSHVYWYRQLPEEGLKFMVYLQKENIIDESGMPKERFSAEFPKEGPSILRIQQVVRGDSAAYFCASSPGGGNQPQHFGDGTRLSIL.

This clone was counted a few times. The chain has TRBV6-5 and TRBJ1-3; TRBD1 is a possible D gene (5 bases). The V end lost 4 bases, the J end lost 0 bases, and 10 bases lay between the germline ends. Germline lookup yields CDR1 MNHEY and CDR2 SVGAGI. This CDR3 comprises 15 residues. CDR3 protein: CASSSRQNSGNTIYF. The CDR3 nucleotides read TGTGCCAGCAGTTCTCGACAGAACTCTGGAAACACCATATATTTT.

The rearrangement links TRBV27 to TRBJ2-1, with 11 bases identical to TRBD2. The V gene's germline CDR1 is MNHEY and CDR2 SMNVEV (reference sequence). CDR3 length equals 14 residues. V dropped 7 bases and J dropped 7; count of bases not matched to a gene: 6. CDR3: CASNLRLAGNEQFF. The DNA for the CDR3 is TGTGCCAGCAACCTTCGACTAGCGGGGAATGAGCAGTTCTTC.